This T cell receptor beta chain was observed in a study of T-cell reconstitution after alpha-beta-depleted transplantation in children. Notes on this clonotype: Its antigen is not identified.

Broader study findings: As was reported, about two months after transplant, alpha-beta T cells came from several hundred expanded graft clones. A year had passed since transplant, and T-cell counts and diversity by then came mostly from newly produced T cells. There were some patients whose high TCRbeta diversity at day 60 came from surviving recipient T cells and thymic progenitors.

CDR3 length: 15 residues. CDR1 SGHTA and CDR2 FQGNSA come from the germline V gene. V lost 5 bases and J lost 6; bases outside the gene matches: 11. Unique molecular identifiers featured in how the TCRbeta library was prepared. One entry per CDR3 protein results from TCRdb running MiXCR on the PCR reads. The data hold 90,000 to 100,000 distinct CDR3 sequences, with 20% to 30% observed a single time. Here the sequenced sample was PBMCs, taken before TCRalphabeta/CD19-depleted stem cell transplant. This sequence was found in a boy aged 2 to 9 with acute lymphoblastic leukemia, due to receive a stem cell transplant. V is TRBV7-2 and J is TRBJ2-3; 7 positions match TRBD2. CDR3 protein: CASSARGREYDTQYF. The CDR3 DNA sequence: TGTGCCAGCAGCGCGAGAGGGCGGGAGTATGATACGCAGTATTTT.